What follows are 4 T cell receptor beta chains derived from one specimen sequenced in a study of T-cell reconstitution after alpha-beta-depleted transplantation in children. Molecular barcoding with unique molecular identifiers was used for the TCRbeta library. One entry per CDR3 protein results from TCRdb running MiXCR on the PCR reads. The repertoire includes about 540,000 distinct CDR3 sequences, 25% to 30% of them detected once, and 30% to 40% sits in the top ten. The source material was PBMCs, sampled before TCRalphabeta/CD19-depleted stem cell transplant. The receptors shown here come from a boy younger than two with Wiskott-Aldrich syndrome, due to receive a stem cell transplant.

The chain employs TRBV20-1 and TRBJ2-3; D may be TRBD1 (6 bases). The germline V gene has CDR1 DFQATT and CDR2 SNEGSKA (reference sequence). The CDR3 consists of 14 residues. The ends were cut back, 5 bases at V and 4 bases at J, with 16 bases in the middle. The CDR3 coding sequence is TGCAGTGCTTTCAGGGGAGCGGCCTCAGATACGCAGTATTTT. Protein sequence: CSAFRGAASDTQYF.

This clonotype has just a few counts. The chain couples TRBV28 to TRBJ2-7; D is unresolved. Between the trimmed V and J ends, which lost 3 bases and 7 bases, there was a span of 13 bases. This CDR3 comprises 13 residues. Germline V gene lookup returns CDR1 MDHEN and CDR2 SYDVKM. The CDR3 DNA reads TGTGCCAGCAGTTTGGGCTACCTTATTGAGCAGTACTTC. Residues: CASSLGYLIEQYF.

The rearrangement uses TRBV2 and TRBJ1-4, with D possibly TRBD1 on 6 matching bases. This CDR3 contains 15 residues. Germline-derived CDR1 and CDR2 are SNHLY and FYNNEI. Deletions cut 3 bases from V and 8 bases from J, with 16 bases between. The CDR3 sequence is CASSDFRGRGEKLFF. The CDR3 DNA follows: TGTGCCAGCAGTGATTTCCGGGGGCGCGGGGAAAAACTGTTTTTT.

The chain carries TRBV21-1 and TRBJ2-5; the table's D call TRBD1 went unverified against the DNA. TRBV21-1 is shown as a pseudogene. The CDR3 sequence is 23 residues long. The CDR3 nucleotides are TGTGCCAGCAGCAAAGGGTTAGGTAGCCCGGAGGATCGACAGGGTCAGGGAGAAGAGACCCAGTACTTC. This translates into CASSKGLGSPEDRQGQGEETQYF.